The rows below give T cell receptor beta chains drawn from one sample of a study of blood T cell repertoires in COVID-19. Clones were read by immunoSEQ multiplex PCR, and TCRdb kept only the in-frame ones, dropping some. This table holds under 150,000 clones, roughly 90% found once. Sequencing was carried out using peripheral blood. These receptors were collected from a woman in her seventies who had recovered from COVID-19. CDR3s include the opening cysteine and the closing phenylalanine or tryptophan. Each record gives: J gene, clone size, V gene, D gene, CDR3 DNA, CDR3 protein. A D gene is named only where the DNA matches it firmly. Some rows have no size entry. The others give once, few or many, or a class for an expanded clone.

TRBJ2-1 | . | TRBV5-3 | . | TGTGCCAGAAGCTTGGAGTGGGAGGACTCCTACAATGAGCAGTTCTTC | CARSLEWEDSYNEQFF
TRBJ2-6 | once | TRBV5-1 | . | TGCGCCAGCAGCGTGACAGGTACTGGGGCCAACGTCCTGACTTTC | CASSVTGTGANVLTF
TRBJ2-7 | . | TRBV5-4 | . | TGTGCCAGCAGCTTGGAACGGGAGCAGTACTTC | CASSLEREQYF
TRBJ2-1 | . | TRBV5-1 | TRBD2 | TGCGCCAGCAGCCTATCGGGACTAGCCGACTACAATGAGCAGTTCTTC | CASSLSGLADYNEQFF
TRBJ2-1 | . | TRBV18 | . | TGTGCCAGCTCACCAGGATCACAGGACAATGAGCAGTTCTTC | CASSPGSQDNEQFF
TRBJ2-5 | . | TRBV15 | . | TGTGCCACCAGTAGATTGGGGCCCGAGACCCAGTACTTC | CATSRLGPETQYF
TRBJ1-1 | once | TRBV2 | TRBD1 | TGTGCCAGCAGTGACAGGGGGACAGGGAGGGACACTGAAGCTTTCTTT | CASSDRGTGRDTEAFF
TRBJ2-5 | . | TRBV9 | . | TGTGCCAGCAGCGTAGGAATGGAGGGCCAAGAGACCCAGTACTTC | CASSVGMEGQETQYF
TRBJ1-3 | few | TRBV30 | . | TGTGCCTGGAGTGTCGGTCCCTCTGGAAACACCATATATTTT | CAWSVGPSGNTIYF
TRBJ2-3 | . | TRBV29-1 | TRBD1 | TGCAGCGTTTCTCGGACAGGGGAGTTCACAGATACGCAGTATTTT | CSVSRTGEFTDTQYF
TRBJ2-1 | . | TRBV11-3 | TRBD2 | TGTGCCAGCAGCTTAGGATGGGAAGCGGGAGAAAGTGAGCAGTTCTTC | CASSLGWEAGESEQFF
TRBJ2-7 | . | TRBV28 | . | TGTGCCAGCAGTCCCGAGAGTTACGAGCAGTACTTC | CASSPESYEQYF
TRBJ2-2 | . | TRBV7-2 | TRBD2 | TGTGCCAGCAGCTTAGAACGCGGGGGGGCCTCCGGGGAGCTGTTTTTT | CASSLERGGASGELFF
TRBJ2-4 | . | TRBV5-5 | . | TGTGCCAGCAGCTTCCCGGGAGCGGTAGGAAACATTCAGTACTTC | CASSFPGAVGNIQYF
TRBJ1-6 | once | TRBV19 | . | TGTGCCAGTAGCCCTGGGCCTAATTCACCCCTCCACTTT | CASSPGPNSPLHF
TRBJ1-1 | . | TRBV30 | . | TGTGCCTGTCCTAGGGGGGGGCTTACTGAAGCTTTCTTT | CACPRGGLTEAFF
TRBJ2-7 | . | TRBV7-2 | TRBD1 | TGTGCCAGCAGCTTAAGCCCTTCGGGGACAGCCTTCTTC | CASSLSPSGTAFF
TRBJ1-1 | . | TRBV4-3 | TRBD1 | TGCGCCAGCAGCCAGGGACAGGGAAGGAACACTGAAGCTTTCTTT | CASSQGQGRNTEAFF
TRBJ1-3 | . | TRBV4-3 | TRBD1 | TGCGCCAGCAGCCCACAGGGGTCAAGAGGTGGAAACACCATATATTTT | CASSPQGSRGGNTIYF
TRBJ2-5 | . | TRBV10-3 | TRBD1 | TGTGCCATCAGTGAGGCGGGAAGGACAGGGGAGAGGGAGACCCAGTACTTC | CAISEAGRTGERETQYF
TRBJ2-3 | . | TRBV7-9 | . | TGTGCCAGCAGCTTAGAGGCAGGCCCGCGGCAGTATTTT | CASSLEAGPRQYF
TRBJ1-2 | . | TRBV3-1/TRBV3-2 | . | TGTGCCAGCAGCCAAGAAAGGGGTTCCTATGGCTACACCTTC | CASSQERGSYGYTF
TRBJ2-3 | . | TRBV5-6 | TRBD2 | TGTGCCAGCAGCTTGGGTAGCGGGGGGGCGCCAGATACGCAGTATTTT | CASSLGSGGAPDTQYF
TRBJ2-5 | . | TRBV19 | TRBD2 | TGTGCCAGTAGTATTGAACTAGCGGGAGCACGAAAGACCCAGTACTTC | CASSIELAGARKTQYF
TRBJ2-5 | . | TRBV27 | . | TGTGCCAGCAGTTTAAGGGACACCCTCCAAGAGACCCAGTACTTC | CASSLRDTLQETQYF
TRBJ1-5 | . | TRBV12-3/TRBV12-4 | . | TGTGCCAGCAGTTTTCAGGGGAATCAGCCCCAGCATTTT | CASSFQGNQPQHF
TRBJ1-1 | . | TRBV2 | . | TGTGCCAGCGCCAGAAACACTGAAGCTTTCTTT | CASARNTEAFF
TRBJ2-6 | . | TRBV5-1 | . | TGCGCCAGCAGCTTGGGGGGAGCGGAGGCCAACGTCCTGACTTTC | CASSLGGAEANVLTF
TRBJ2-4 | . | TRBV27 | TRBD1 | TGTGCCCCCCCACAGGGGAAGGCCAAAAACATTCAGTACTTC | CAPPQGKAKNIQYF
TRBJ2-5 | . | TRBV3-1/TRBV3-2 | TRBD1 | TGTGCCAGCAGCCAAGGGGTCGGGACAGGGCCCCAAGAGACCCAGTACTTC | CASSQGVGTGPQETQYF
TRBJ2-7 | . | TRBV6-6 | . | TGTGCCAGCAGTCCCTTTGGGGGGGGCACGTACGAGCAGTACTTC | CASSPFGGGTYEQYF